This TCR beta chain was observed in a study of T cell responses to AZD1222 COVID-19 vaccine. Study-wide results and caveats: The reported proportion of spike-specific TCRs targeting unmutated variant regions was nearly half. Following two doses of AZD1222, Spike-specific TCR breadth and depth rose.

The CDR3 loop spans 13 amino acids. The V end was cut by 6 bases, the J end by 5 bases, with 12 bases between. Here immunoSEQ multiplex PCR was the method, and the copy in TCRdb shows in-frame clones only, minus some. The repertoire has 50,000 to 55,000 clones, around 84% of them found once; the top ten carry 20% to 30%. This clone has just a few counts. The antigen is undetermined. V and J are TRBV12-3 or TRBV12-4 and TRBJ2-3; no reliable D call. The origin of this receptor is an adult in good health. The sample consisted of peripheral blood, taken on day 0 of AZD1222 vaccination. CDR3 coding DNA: TGTGCCAGCAGACCGGAGACGGTAGATACGCAGTATTTT. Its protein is CASRPETVDTQYF.